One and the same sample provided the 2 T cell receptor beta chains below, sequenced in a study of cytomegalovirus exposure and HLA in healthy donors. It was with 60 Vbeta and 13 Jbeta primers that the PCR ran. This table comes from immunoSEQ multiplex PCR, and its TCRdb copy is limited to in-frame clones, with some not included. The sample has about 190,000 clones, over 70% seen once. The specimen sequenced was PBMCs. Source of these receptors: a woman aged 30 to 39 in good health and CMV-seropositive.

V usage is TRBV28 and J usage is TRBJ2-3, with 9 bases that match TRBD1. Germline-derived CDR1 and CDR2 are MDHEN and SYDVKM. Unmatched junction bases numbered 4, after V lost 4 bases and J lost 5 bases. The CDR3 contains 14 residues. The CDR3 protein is CASSSQGALDTQYF. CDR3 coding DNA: TGTGCCAGCAGTTCACAGGGGGCCCTAGATACGCAGTATTTT.

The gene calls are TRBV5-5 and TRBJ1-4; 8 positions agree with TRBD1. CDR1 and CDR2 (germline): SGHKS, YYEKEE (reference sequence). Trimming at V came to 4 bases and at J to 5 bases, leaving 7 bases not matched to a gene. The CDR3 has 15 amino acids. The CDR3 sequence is CASSLGQGPNEKLFF. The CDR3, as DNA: TGTGCCAGCAGCCTTGGACAGGGCCCAAATGAAAAACTGTTTTTT.